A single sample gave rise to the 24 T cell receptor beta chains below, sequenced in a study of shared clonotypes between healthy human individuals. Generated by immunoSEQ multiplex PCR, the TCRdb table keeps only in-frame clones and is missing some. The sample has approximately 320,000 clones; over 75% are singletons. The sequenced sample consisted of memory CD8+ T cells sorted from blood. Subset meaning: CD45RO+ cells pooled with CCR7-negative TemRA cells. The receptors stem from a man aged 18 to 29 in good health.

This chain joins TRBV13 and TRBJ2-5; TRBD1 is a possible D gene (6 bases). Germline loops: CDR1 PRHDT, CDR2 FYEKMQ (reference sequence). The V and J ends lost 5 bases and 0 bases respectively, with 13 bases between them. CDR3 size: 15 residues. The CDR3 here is CASSPNRAYQETQYF. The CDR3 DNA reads TGTGCCAGCAGCCCGAACAGGGCGTACCAAGAGACCCAGTACTTC.

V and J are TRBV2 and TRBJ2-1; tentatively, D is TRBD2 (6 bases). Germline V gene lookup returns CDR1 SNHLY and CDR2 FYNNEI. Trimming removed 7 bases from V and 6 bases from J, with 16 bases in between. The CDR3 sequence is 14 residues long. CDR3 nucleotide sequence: TGTGCCAGCACCCAAAAGATGGGGGGCAATGAGCAGTTCTTC. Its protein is CASTQKMGGNEQFF. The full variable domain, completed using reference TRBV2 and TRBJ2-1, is EPEVTQTPSHQVTQMGQEVILRCVPISNHLYFYWYRQILGQKVEFLVSFYNNEISEKSEIFDDQFSVERPDGSNFTLKIRSTKLEDSAMYFCASTQKMGGNEQFFGPGTRLTVL.

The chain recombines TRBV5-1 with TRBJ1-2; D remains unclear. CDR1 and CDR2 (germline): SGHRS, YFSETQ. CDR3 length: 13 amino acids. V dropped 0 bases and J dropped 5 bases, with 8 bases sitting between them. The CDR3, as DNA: TGCGCCAGCAGCTTGGGGGTGCCATATGGCTACACCTTC. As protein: CASSLGVPYGYTF.

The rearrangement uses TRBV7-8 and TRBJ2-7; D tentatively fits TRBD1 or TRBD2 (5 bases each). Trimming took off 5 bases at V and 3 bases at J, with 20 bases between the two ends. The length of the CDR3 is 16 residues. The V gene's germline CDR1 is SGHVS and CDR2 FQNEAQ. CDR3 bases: TGTGCCAGCAGCCAAGGGACGAACCTAGGGCACTACGAGCAGTACTTC. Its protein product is CASSQGTNLGHYEQYF.

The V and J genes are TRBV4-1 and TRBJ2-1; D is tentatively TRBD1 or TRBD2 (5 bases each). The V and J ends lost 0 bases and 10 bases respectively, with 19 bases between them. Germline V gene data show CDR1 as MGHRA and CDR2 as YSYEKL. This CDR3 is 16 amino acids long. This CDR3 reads CASSQDRQYEGYEQFF. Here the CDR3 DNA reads TGCGCCAGCAGCCAAGATCGGCAGTATGAGGGGTACGAGCAGTTCTTC.

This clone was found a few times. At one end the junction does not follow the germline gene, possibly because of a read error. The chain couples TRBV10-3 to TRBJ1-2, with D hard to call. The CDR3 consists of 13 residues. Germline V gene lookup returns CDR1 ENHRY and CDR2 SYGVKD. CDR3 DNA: TGTGCCAGCAGTTACGGTACTAACTATGGCTACACCTTC. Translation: CASSYGTNYGYTF.

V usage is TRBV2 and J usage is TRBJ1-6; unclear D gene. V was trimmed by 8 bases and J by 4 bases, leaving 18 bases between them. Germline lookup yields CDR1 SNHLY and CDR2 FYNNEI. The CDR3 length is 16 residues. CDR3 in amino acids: CASGVSWAEYNSPLHF. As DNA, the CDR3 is TGTGCCAGCGGGGTGAGTTGGGCGGAATATAATTCACCCCTCCACTTT.

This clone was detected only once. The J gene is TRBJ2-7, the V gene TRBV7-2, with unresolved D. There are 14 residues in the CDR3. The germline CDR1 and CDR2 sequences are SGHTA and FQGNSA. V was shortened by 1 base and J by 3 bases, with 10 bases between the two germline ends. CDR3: CASSLVAPSYEQYF. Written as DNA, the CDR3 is TGTGCCAGCAGCTTAGTCGCGCCTAGCTACGAGCAGTACTTC. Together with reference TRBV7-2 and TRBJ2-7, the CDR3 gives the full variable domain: GAGVSQSPSNKVTEKGKDVELRCDPISGHTALYWYRQSLGQGLEFLIYFQGNSAPDKSGLPSDRFSAERTGGSVSTLTIQRTQQEDSAVYLCASSLVAPSYEQYFGPGTRLTVT.

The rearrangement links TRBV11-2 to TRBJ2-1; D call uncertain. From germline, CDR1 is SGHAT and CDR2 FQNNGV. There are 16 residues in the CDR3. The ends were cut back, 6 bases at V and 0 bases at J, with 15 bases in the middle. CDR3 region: CASSPGHLSSYNEQFF. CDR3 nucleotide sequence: TGTGCCAGCAGTCCAGGCCACCTCAGCTCCTACAATGAGCAGTTCTTC. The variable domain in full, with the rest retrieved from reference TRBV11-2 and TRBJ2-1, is EAGVAQSPRYKIIEKRQSVAFWCNPISGHATLYWYQQILGQGPKLLIQFQNNGVVDDSQLPKDRFSAERLKGVDSTLKIQPAKLEDSAVYLCASSPGHLSSYNEQFFGPGTRLTVL.

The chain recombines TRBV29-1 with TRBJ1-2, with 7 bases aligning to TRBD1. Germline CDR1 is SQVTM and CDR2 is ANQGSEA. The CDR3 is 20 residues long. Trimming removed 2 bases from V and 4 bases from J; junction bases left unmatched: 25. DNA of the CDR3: TGCAGCGTTGAACGGCAGGGGGTGATTGGAGTCGCGGGCTTAGCCTATGGCTACACCTTC. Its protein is CSVERQGVIGVAGLAYGYTF. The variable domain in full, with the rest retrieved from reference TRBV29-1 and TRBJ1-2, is SAVISQKPSRDICQRGTSLTIQCQVDSQVTMMFWYRQQPGQSLTLIATANQGSEATYESGFVIDKFPISRPNLTFSTLTVSNMSPEDSSIYLCSVERQGVIGVAGLAYGYTFGSGTRLTVV.

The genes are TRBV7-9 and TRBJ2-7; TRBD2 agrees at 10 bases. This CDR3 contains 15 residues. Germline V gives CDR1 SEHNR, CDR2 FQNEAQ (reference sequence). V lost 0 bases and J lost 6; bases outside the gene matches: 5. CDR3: CASSLALAGVGEQYF. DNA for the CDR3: TGTGCCAGCAGCTTAGCTCTAGCGGGAGTTGGCGAGCAGTACTTC.

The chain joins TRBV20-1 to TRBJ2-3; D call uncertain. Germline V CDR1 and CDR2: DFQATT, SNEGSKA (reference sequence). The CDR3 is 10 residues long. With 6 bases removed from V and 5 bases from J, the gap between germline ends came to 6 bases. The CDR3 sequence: CSAVKDTQYF. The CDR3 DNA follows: TGCAGTGCGGTTAAAGATACGCAGTATTTT.

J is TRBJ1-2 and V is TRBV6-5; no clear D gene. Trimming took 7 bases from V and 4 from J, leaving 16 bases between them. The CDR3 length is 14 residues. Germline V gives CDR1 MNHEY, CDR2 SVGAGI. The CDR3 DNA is TGTGCCAGCACCCACAGCCCGCCATTCTATGGCTACACCTTC. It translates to CASTHSPPFYGYTF.

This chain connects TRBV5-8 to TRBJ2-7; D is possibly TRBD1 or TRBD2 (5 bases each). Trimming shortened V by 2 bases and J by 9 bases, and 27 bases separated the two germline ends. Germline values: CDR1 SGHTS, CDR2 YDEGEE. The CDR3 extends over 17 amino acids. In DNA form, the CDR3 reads TGTGCCAGCAGCTTATATCTGGGACGGAGTTTCGCTACGGGGCAGTACTTC. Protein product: CASSLYLGRSFATGQYF.

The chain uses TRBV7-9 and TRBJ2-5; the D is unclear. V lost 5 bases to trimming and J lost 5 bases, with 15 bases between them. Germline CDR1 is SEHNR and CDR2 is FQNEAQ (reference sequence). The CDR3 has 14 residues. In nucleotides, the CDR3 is TGTGCCAGCAGCCCTGGGCCGTTCGGGGAGACCCAGTACTTC. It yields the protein CASSPGPFGETQYF. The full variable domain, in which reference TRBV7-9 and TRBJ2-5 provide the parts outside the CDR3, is DTGVSQNPRHKITKRGQNVTFRCDPISEHNRLYWYRQTLGQGPEFLTYFQNEAQLEKSRLLSDRFSAERPKGSFSTLEIQRTEQGDSAMYLCASSPGPFGETQYFGPGTRLLVL.

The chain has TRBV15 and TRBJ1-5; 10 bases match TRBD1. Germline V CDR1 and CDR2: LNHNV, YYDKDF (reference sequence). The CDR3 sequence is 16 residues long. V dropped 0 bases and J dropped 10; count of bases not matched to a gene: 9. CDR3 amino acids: CATSRDRDRGKVPQHF. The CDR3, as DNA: TGTGCCACCAGCAGAGATAGGGACAGGGGAAAAGTACCCCAGCATTTT.

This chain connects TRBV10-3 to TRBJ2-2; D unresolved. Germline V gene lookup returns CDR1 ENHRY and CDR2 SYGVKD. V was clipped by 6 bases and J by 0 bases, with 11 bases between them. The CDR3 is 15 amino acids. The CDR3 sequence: CAIRPGTSNTGELFF. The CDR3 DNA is TGTGCCATCAGGCCGGGCACATCGAACACCGGGGAGCTGTTTTTT.

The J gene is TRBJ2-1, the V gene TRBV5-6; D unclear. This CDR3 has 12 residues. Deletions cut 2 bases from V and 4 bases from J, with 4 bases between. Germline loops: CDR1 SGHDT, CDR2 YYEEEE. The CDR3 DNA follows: TGTGCCAGCAGCTTCGATTACAATGAGCAGTTCTTC. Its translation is CASSFDYNEQFF.

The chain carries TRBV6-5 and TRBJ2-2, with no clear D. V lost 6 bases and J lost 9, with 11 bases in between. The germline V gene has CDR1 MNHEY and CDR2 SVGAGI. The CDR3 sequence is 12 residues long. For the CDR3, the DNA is TGTGCCAGCAGGACGGAACTCAGGGAGCTGTTTTTT. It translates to CASRTELRELFF.

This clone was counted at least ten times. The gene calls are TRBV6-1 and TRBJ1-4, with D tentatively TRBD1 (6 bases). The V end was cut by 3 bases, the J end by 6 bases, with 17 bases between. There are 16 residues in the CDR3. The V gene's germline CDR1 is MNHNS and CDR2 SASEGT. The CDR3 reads CASSEALGRGDEKLFF. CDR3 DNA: TGTGCCAGCAGTGAGGCCCTGGGCAGGGGAGATGAAAAACTGTTTTTT.

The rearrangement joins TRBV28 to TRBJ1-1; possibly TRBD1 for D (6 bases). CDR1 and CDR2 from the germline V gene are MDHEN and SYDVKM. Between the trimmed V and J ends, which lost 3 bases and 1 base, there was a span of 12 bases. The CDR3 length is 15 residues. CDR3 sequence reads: CASSFPTGGNTEAFF. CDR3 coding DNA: TGTGCCAGCAGTTTCCCGACAGGAGGGAACACTGAAGCTTTCTTT.

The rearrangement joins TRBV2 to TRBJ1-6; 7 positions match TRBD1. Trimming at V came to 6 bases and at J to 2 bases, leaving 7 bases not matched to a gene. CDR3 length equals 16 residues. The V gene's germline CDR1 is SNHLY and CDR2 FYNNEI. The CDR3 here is CASRGRQGPYNSPLHF. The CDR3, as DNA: TGTGCCAGCAGAGGGAGACAGGGCCCCTATAATTCACCCCTCCACTTT.

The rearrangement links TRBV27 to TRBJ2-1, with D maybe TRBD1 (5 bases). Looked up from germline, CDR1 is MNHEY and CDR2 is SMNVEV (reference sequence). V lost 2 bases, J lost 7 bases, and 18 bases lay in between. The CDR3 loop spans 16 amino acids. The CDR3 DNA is TGTGCCAGCAGTTTAACCCCGACAGTCATTTTTAATGAGCAGTTCTTC. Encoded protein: CASSLTPTVIFNEQFF.

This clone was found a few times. The DNA of the CDR3 is TGTGCCAGCAGTTTTCGTCAGGAGCTCTACGAGCAGTACTTC. Residues: CASSFRQELYEQYF. The chain recombines TRBV28 with TRBJ2-7; D is uncertain. The CDR3 is made up of 14 amino acids. V was trimmed by 3 bases and J by 3 bases, leaving 12 bases between them. Germline V lookup: CDR1 MDHEN, CDR2 SYDVKM.